This TCR beta chain was recovered during a study of blood T cell repertoires in COVID-19. The wider study: Samples taken during acute and convalescent COVID-19 were collected in the United States, Italy and Spain.

J gave up 5 bases and V 4 bases, and 6 bases lay outside the gene matches. CDR1 GTSNPN and CDR2 SVGIG come from the germline V gene (reference sequence). This CDR3 spans 15 amino acids. In the source study's methods: From reference gene primer amplification, estimates of nucleated cell counts were derived. Generated by immunoSEQ multiplex PCR, the TCRdb table keeps only in-frame clones and is missing some. The V and J calls and clone size are taken from that table; D and trimming were inferred from the DNA. This sample has under 250,000 clones, with roughly 86% found just once. The V gene is TRBV30, the J gene TRBJ2-1, with TRBD1 matching 12 bases. The sequence was collected from a woman aged 60-75 years with acute or convalescent COVID-19. The specimen sequenced was peripheral blood. The CDR3 DNA follows: TGTGCCTGGAATCGGGACAGGGGGCCGAACAATGAGCAGTTCTTC. Its protein product is CAWNRDRGPNNEQFF.